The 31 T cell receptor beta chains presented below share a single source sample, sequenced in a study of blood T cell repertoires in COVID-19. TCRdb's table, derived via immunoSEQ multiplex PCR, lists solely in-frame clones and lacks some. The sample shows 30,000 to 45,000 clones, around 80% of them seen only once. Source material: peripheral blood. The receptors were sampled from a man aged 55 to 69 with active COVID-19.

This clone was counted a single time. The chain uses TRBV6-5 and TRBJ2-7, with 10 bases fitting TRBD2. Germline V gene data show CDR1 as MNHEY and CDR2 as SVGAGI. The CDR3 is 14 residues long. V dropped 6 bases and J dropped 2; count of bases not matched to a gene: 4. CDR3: CASRGSGGTYEQYF. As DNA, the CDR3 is TGTGCCAGCAGGGGTAGCGGGGGGACCTACGAGCAGTACTTC.

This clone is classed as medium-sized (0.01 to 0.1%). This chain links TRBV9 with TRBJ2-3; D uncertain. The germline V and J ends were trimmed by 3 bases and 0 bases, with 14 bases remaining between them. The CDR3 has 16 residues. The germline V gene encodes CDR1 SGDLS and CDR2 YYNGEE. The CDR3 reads CASSAPVSGSTDTQYF. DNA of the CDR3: TGTGCCAGCAGCGCCCCGGTATCCGGGAGCACAGATACGCAGTATTTT.

CDR3 sequence: CASRETADNSPLHF. In DNA form, the CDR3 reads TGTGCCAGCAGGGAAACAGCGGACAATTCACCCCTCCACTTT. This sequence joins TRBV6-6 and TRBJ1-6; D not certain. This CDR3 spans 14 amino acids. V gave up 6 bases and J gave up 7 bases, with 13 bases separating them. Germline loops: CDR1 MNHNY, CDR2 SVGAGI (reference sequence).

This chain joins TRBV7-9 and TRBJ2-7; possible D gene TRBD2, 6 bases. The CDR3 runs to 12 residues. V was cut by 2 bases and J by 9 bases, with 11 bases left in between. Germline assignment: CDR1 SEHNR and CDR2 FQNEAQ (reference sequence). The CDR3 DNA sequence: TGTGCCAGCAGCTTATGGCAGGGAGGGCAGTACTTC. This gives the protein CASSLWQGGQYF.

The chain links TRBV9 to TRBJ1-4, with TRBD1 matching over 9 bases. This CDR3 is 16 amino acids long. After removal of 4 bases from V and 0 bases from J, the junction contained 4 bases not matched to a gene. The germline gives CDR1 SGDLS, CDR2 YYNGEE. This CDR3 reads CASSPDRGATNEKLFF. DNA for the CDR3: TGTGCCAGCAGCCCCGACAGGGGGGCAACTAATGAAAAACTGTTTTTT. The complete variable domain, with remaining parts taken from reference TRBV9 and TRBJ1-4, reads DSGVTQTPKHLITATGQRVTLRCSPRSGDLSVYWYQQSLDQGLQFLIQYYNGEERAKGNILERFSAQQFPDLHSELNLSSLELGDSALYFCASSPDRGATNEKLFFGSGTQLSVL.

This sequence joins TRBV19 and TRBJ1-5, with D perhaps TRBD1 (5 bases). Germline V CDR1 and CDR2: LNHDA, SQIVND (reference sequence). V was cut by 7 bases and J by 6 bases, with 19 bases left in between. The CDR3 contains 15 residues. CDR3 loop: CASTRLGGTGQPQHF. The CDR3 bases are TGTGCCAGTACCAGGTTAGGAGGGACTGGTCAGCCCCAGCATTTT.

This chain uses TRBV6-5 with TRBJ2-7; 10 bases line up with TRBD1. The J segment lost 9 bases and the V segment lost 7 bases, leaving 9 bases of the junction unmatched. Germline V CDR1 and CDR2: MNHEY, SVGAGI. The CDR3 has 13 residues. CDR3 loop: CASTGTGVVGQYF. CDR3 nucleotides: TGTGCCAGCACTGGGACAGGGGTAGTGGGGCAGTACTTC.

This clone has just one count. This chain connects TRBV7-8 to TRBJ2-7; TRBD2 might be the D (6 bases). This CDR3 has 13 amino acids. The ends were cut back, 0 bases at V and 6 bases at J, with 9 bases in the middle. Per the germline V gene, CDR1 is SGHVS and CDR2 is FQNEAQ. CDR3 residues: CASSLAPGGEQYF. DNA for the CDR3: TGTGCCAGCAGCTTAGCCCCCGGGGGCGAGCAGTACTTC. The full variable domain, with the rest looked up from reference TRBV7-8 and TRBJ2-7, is GAGVSQSPRYKVAKRGQDVALRCDPISGHVSLFWYQQALGQGPEFLTYFQNEAQLDKSGLPSDRFFAERPEGSVSTLKIQRTQQEDSAVYLCASSLAPGGEQYFGPGTRLTVT.

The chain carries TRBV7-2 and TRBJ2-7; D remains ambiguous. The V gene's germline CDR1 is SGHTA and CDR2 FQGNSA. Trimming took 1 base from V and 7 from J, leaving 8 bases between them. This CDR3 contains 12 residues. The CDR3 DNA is TGTGCCAGCAGCTTAGGATCCCAGGAGCAGTACTTC. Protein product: CASSLGSQEQYF.

The CDR3 nucleotides read TGTGCCAGCAGTCCCGGGACAGGGGACACCGGGGAGCTGTTTTTT. Translated, it gives CASSPGTGDTGELFF. The chain links TRBV14 to TRBJ2-2, with TRBD1 matching over 10 bases. Germline V gene sequence: CDR1 SGHDN, CDR2 FVKESK. Trimming cost V 6 bases and J 3 bases; bases outside gene matches: 4. CDR3 length equals 15 residues.

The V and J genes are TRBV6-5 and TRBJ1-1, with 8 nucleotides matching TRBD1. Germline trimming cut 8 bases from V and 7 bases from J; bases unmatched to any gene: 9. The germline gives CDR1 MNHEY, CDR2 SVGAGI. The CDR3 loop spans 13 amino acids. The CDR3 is CASGPPTGVEAFF. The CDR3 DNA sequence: TGTGCCAGCGGGCCCCCGACAGGGGTTGAAGCTTTCTTT.

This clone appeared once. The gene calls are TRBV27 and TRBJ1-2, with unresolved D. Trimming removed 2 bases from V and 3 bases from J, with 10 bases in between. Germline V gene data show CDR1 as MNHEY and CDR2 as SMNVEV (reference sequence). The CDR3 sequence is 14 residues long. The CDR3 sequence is CASSLKPGDYGYTF. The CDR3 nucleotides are TGTGCCAGCAGTTTAAAACCCGGGGACTATGGCTACACCTTC.

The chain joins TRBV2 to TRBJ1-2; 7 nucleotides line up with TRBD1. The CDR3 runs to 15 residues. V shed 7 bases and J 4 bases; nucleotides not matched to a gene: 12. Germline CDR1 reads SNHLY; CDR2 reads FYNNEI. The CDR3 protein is CASITDRANSYGYTF. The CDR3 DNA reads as TGTGCCAGCATTACCGACAGGGCCAATAGCTATGGCTACACCTTC.

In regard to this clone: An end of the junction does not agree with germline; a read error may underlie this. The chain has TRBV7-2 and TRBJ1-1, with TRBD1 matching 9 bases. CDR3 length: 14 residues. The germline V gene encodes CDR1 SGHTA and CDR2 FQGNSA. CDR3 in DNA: TGTGCCAGCAGCTTAACAGGGGGCGACGCTGATGCTTTCTTT. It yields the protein CASSLTGGDADAFF.

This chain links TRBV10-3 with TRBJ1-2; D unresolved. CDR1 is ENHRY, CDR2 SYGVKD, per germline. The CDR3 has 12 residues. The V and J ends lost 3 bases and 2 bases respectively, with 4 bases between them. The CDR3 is CAISEQNYGYTF. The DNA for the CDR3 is TGTGCCATCAGTGAACAGAACTATGGCTACACCTTC.

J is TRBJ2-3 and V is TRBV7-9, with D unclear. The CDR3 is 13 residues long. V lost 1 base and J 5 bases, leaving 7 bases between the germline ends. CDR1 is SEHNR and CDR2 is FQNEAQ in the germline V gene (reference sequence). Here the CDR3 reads CASSLDFRDTQYF. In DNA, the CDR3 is TGTGCCAGCAGCTTAGACTTCCGAGATACGCAGTATTTT.

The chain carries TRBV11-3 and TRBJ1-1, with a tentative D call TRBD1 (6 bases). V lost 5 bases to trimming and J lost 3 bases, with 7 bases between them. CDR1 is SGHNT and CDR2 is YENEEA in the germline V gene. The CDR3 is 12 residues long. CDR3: CASSPGDTEAFF. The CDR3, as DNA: TGTGCCAGCAGCCCAGGGGACACTGAAGCTTTCTTT.

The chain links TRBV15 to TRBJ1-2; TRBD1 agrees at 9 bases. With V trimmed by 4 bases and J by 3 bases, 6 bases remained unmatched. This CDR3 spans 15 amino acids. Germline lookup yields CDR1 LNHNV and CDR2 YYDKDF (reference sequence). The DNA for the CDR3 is TGTGCCACCAGCAAAAACAGGGGGCTCTACTATGGCTACACCTTC. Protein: CATSKNRGLYYGYTF.

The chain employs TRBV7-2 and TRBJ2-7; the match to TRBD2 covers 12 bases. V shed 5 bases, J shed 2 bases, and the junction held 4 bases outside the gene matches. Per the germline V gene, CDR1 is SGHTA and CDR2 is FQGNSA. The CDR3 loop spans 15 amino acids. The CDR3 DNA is TGTGCCAGCAGCCCGACTAGCGGGAGCCCCTACGAGCAGTACTTC. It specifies CASSPTSGSPYEQYF. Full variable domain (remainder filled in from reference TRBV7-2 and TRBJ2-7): GAGVSQSPSNKVTEKGKDVELRCDPISGHTALYWYRQSLGQGLEFLIYFQGNSAPDKSGLPSDRFSAERTGGSVSTLTIQRTQQEDSAVYLCASSPTSGSPYEQYFGPGTRLTVT.

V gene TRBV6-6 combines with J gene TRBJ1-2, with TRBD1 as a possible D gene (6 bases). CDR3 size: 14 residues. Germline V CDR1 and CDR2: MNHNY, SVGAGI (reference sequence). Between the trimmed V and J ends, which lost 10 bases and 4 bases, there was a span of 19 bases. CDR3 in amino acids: CATSSRGNGYGYTF. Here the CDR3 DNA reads TGTGCCACCTCCTCGAGGGGGAATGGCTATGGCTACACCTTC.

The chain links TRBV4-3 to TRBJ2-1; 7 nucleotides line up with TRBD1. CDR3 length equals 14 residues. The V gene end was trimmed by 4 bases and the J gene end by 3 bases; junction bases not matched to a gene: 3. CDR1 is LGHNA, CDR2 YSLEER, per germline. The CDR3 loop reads CASSLDRDYNEQFF. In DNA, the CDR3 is TGCGCCAGCAGCCTCGACAGGGACTACAATGAGCAGTTCTTC.

The CDR3 DNA sequence: TGTGCCAGCAGTTACGGACAGGGCGGTGGCTACACCTTC. Translation gives CASSYGQGGGYTF. The rearrangement links TRBV27 to TRBJ1-2; TRBD1 matches 8 bases. The CDR3 contains 13 residues. Germline V gene sequence: CDR1 MNHEY, CDR2 SMNVEV (reference sequence). With 4 bases clipped from V and 7 bases from J, the junction kept 5 bases outside the gene matches.

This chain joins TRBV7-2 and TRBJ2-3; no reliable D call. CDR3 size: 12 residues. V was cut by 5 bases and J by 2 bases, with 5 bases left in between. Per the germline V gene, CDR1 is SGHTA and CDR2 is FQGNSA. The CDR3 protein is CASSLSTDTQYF. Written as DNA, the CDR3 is TGTGCCAGCAGCCTTTCCACAGATACGCAGTATTTT.

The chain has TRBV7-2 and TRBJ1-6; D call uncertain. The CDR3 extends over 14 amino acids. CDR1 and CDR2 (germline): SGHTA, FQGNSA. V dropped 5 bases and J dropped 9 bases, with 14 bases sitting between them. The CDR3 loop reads CASSPPDYPSPLHF. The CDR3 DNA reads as TGTGCCAGCAGCCCCCCAGATTACCCTTCACCCCTCCACTTT.

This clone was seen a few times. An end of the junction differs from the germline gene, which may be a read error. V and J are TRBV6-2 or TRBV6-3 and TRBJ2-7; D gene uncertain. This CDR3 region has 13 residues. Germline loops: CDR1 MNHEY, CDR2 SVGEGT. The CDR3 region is CASSYGLGYGQYF. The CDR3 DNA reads TGTGCCAGCAGTTACGGCTTGGGCTACGGGCAGTACTTC.

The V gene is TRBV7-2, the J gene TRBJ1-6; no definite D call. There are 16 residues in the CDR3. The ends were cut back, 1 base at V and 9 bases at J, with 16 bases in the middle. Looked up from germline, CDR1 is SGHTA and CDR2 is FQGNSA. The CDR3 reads CASSLDVAGSGSPLHF. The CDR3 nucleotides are TGTGCCAGCAGCTTAGACGTTGCGGGGTCCGGTTCACCCCTCCACTTT.

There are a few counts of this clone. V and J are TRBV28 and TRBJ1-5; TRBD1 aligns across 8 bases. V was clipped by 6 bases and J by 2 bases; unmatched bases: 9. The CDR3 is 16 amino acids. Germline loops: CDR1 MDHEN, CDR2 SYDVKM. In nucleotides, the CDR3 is TGTGCCAGCAGCGTGCTAACAGGGGGAGGCAATCAGCCCCAGCATTTT. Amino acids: CASSVLTGGGNQPQHF.

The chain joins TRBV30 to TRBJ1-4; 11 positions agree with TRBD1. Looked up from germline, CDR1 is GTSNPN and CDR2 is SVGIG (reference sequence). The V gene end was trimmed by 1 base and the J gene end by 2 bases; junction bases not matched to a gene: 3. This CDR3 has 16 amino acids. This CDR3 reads CAWSAGQGGTNEKLFF. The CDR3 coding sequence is TGTGCCTGGAGTGCGGGACAGGGGGGTACTAATGAAAAACTGTTTTTT.

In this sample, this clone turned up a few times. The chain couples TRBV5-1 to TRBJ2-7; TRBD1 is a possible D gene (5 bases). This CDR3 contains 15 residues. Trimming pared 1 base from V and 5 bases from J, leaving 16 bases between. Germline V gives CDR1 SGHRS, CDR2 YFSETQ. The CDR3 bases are TGCGCCAGCAGCTTGATGGCAGGGATCGCCGACGAGCAGTACTTC. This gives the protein CASSLMAGIADEQYF.

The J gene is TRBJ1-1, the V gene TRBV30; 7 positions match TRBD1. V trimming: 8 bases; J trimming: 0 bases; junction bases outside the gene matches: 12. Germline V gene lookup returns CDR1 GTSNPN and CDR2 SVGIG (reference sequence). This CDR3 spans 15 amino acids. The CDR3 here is CARRVRGQMNTEAFF. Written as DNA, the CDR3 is TGTGCCCGACGCGTTCGGGGACAGATGAACACTGAAGCTTTCTTT.

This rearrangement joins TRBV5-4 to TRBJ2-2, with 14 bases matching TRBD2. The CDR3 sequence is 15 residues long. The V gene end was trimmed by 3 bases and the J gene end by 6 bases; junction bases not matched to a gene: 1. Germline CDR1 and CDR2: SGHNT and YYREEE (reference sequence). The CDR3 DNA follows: TGTGCCAGCAGCTCGGGACTAGCGGGAGCCGGGGAGCTGTTTTTT. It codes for CASSSGLAGAGELFF. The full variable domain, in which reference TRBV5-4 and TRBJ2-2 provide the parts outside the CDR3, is ETGVTQSPTHLIKTRGQQVTLRCSSQSGHNTVSWYQQALGQGPQFIFQYYREEENGRGNFPPRFSGLQFPNYSSELNVNALELDDSALYLCASSSGLAGAGELFFGEGSRLTVL.